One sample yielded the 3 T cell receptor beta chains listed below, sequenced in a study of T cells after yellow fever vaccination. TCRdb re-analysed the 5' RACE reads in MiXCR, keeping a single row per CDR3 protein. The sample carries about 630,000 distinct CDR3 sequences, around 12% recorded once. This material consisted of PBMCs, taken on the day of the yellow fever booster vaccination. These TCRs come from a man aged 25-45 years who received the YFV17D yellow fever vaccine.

In DNA, the CDR3 is TGTGCCAGCAGCACTCGACAGGGTAGCAATCAGCCCCAGCATTTT. It translates to CASSTRQGSNQPQHF. The chain employs TRBV7-2 and TRBJ1-5, with 7 bases that match TRBD1. The germline V gene encodes CDR1 SGHTA and CDR2 FQGNSA. J was trimmed by 0 bases and V by 5 bases; bases with no gene match: 4. This CDR3 spans 15 amino acids.

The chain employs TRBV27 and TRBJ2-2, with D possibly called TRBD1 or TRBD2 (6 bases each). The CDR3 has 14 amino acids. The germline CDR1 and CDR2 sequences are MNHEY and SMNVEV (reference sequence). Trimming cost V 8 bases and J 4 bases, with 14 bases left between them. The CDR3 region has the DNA TGTGCCAGCTTACAAGGGGGGAGCACCGGGGAGCTGTTTTTT. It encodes CASLQGGSTGELFF.

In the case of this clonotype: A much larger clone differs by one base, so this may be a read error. This chain's CDR3 is CGSSAGTGVYEQYF. The CDR3 DNA follows: TGTGGCAGCAGCGCCGGGACAGGGGTCTACGAGCAGTACTTC. The chain links TRBV11-3 to TRBJ2-7; 10 nucleotides agree with TRBD1. CDR3 length equals 14 residues. In germline, CDR1 is SGHNT, CDR2 YENEEA.